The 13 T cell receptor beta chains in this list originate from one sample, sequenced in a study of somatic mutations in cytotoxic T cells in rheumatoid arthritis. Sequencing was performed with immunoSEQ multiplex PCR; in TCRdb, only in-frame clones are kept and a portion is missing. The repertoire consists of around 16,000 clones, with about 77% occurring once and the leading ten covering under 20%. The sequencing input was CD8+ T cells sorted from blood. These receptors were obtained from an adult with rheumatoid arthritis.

CDR3 loop: CAWDPGGYGTLHF. The DNA of the CDR3 is TGTGCCTGGGATCCAGGGGGCTACGGCACCCTCCACTTT. The rearrangement uses TRBV30 and TRBJ1-6, with 8 bases identical to TRBD1. This CDR3 is built from 13 residues. Germline-derived CDR1 and CDR2 are GTSNPN and SVGIG (reference sequence). V was clipped by 5 bases and J by 14 bases; unmatched bases: 11.

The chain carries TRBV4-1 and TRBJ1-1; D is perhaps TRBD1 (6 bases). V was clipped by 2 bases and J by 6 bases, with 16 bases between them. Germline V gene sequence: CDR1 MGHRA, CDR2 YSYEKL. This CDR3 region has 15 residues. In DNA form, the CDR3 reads TGCGCCAGCAGCCAACATTACAGGGAAATATCTGAAGCTTTCTTT. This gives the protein CASSQHYREISEAFF.

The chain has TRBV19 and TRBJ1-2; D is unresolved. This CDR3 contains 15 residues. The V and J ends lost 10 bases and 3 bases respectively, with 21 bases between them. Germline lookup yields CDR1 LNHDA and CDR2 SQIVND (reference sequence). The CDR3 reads CATPTILGPHYGYTF. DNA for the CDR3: TGTGCCACGCCGACAATCCTTGGCCCCCACTATGGCTACACCTTC.

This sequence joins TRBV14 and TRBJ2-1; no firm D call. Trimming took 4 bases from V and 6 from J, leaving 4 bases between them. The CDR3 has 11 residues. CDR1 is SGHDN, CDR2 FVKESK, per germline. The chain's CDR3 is CASSPGNEQFF. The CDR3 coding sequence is TGTGCCAGCAGCCCCGGCAATGAGCAGTTCTTC.

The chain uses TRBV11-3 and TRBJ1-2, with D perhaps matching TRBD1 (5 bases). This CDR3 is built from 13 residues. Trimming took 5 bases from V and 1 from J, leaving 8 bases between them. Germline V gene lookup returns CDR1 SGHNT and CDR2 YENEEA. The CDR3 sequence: CASSGTDNYGYTF. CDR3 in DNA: TGTGCCAGCAGCGGGACCGATAACTATGGCTACACCTTC.

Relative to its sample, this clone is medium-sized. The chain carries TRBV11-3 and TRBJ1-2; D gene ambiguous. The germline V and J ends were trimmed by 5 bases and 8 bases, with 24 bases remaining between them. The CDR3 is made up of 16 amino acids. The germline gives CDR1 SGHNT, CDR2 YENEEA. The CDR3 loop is CASSLLFGNPLYGYTF. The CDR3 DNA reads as TGTGCCAGCAGCCTACTCTTCGGGAACCCCTTGTACGGCTACACCTTC.

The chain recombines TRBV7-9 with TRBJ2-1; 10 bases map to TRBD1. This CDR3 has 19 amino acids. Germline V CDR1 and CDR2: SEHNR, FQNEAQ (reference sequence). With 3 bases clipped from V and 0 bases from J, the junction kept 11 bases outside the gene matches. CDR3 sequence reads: CASSLGGQGNILSYNEQFF. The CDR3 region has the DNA TGTGCCAGCAGCTTGGGGGGACAGGGGAACATCCTCTCCTACAATGAGCAGTTCTTC.

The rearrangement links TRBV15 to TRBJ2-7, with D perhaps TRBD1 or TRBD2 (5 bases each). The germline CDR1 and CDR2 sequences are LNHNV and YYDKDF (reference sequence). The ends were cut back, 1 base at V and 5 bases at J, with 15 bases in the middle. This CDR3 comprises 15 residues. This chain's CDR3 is CATSRGPRGTDEQYF. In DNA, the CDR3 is TGTGCCACCAGCAGAGGGCCACGGGGCACGGACGAGCAGTACTTC.

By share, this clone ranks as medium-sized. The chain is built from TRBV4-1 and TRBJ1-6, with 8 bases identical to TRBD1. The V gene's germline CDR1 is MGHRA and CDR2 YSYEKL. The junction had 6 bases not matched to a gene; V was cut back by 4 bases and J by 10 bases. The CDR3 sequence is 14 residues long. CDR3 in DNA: TGCGCCAGCAGCCCCGGGACAGGCGGATCACCCCTCCACTTT. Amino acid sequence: CASSPGTGGSPLHF.

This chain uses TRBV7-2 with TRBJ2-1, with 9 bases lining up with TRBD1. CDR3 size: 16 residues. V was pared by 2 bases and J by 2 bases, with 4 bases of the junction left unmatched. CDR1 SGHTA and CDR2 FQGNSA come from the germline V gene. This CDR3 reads CASSLSWDRAYNEQFF. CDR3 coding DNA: TGTGCCAGCAGCTTAAGCTGGGACAGGGCCTACAATGAGCAGTTCTTC.

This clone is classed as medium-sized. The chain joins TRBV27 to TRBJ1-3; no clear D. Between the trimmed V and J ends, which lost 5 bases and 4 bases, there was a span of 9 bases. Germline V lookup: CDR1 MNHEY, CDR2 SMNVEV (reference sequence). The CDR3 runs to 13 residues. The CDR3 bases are TGTGCCAGCAGTCTTTCGTTGGGAAACACCATATATTTT. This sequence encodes CASSLSLGNTIYF.

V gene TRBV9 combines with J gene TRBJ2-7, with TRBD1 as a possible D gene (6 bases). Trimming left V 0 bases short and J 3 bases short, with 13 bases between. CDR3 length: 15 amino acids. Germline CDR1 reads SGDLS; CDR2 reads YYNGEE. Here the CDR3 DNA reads TGTGCCAGCAGCGTAGCTACAGGGCCCTACTACGAGCAGTACTTC. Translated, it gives CASSVATGPYYEQYF.

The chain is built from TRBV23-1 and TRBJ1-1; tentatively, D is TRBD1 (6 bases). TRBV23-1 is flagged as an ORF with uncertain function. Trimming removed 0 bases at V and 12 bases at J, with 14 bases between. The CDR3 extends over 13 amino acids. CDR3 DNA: TGCGCCAGCAGTCAATCGGCGCAGGGGATGTCTTTCTTT. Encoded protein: CASSQSAQGMSFF.